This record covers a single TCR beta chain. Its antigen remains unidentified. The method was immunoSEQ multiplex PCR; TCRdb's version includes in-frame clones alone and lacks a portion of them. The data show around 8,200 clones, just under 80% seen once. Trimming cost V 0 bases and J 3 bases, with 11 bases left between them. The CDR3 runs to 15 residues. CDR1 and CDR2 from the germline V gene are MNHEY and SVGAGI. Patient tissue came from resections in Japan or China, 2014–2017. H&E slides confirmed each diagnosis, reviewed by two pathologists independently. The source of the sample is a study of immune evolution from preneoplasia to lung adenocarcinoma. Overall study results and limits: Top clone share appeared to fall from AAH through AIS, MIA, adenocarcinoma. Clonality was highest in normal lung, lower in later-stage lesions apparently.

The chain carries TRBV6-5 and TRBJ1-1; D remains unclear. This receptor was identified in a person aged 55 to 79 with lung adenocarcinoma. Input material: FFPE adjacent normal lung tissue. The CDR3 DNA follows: TGTGCCAGCAGTTACTCGCGGGTACGGTACACTGAAGCTTTCTTT. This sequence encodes CASSYSRVRYTEAFF.